The clone carrying this T cell receptor (beta chain) was seen only once. Its specificity is not known. The data are from a study of cytomegalovirus exposure and HLA in healthy donors. Study-level background: Early released data comprised some 91 million unique TCRs from HLA-typed donors.

Study-level results: Later, TCR association rates were found to vary by HLA locus, highest for DRB1 and lowest for HLA-C. It was confirmed in vitro that a few of the CMV-associated chains were specific for CMV antigens. With high specificity and sensitivity, the classifier reportedly diagnosed cytomegalovirus status.

The CDR3 runs 14 residues. V gave up 2 bases and J gave up 1 base, with 8 bases separating them. Germline V lookup: CDR1 LNHDA, CDR2 SQIVND (reference sequence). 13 Jbeta primers and 60 Vbeta primers were used for the PCR. Profiled with immunoSEQ multiplex PCR; TCRdb holds only in-frame clones, not every one. The sample holds about 200,000 clones, roughly four fifths seen once. The genes are TRBV19 and TRBJ1-1, with D unresolved. The material sequenced was PBMCs. This TCR derives from a woman between 35 and 50 years old in good health and CMV-seronegative. The CDR3 coding sequence is TGTGCCAGTAGTATATATGAGGGGAACACTGAAGCTTTCTTT. It codes for CASSIYEGNTEAFF.